The 6 T cell receptor beta chains presented below share a single source sample, sequenced in a study of blood T cells in healthy people across ages (dated by TCRdb to the mid-2010s). Libraries were prepared through 5' RACE. Sequencing took place on an Illumina HiSeq 2500. A second PCR of about 6 to 12 cycles was run with a J-beta primer mix and a sample-barcoded 5' primer. TCRdb reworked the public reads: Q25 trimming with fastp, MiXCR clone assembly, productive beta chains retained. Each CDR3 protein gets just one entry, which takes the most common genes and DNA from the rows behind it. For this sample the table gives about 580,000 distinct CDR3 sequences, of which less than 60% were detected only once. Jointly, the top ten make up about 22% of the sample. The material sequenced was blood. These receptor sequences come from a man of 80 years or more in good health.

V is TRBV20-1 and J is TRBJ1-4; 8 bases fit TRBD1. V shed 2 bases and J 7 bases; nucleotides not matched to a gene: 0. The germline gives CDR1 DFQATT, CDR2 SNEGSKA (reference sequence). The CDR3 runs 12 residues. The CDR3 here is CSARTGGEKLFF. CDR3 DNA sequence: TGCAGTGCTAGAACAGGGGGTGAAAAACTGTTTTTT.

There are many counts of this clonotype. The chain couples TRBV6-5 to TRBJ1-6; possibly TRBD1 for D (5 bases). Germline V gene data show CDR1 as MNHEY and CDR2 as SVGAGI. Trimming cost V 0 bases and J 3 bases, with 9 bases left between them. The length of the CDR3 is 16 residues. For the CDR3, the DNA is TGTGCCAGCAGTTACTCCGGGGCCTACTATAATTCACCCCTCCACTTT. Amino acid sequence: CASSYSGAYYNSPLHF.

Only a few counts were recorded for this clonotype. The chain employs TRBV20-1 and TRBJ2-3, with D perhaps given as TRBD1 or TRBD2 (5 bases each). CDR3 size: 14 residues. V gave up 4 bases and J gave up 2 bases, with 13 bases separating them. Germline V lookup: CDR1 DFQATT, CDR2 SNEGSKA (reference sequence). CDR3 bases: TGCAGTGCTATTGTGGGGCGGGTCACAGATACGCAGTATTTT. This sequence encodes CSAIVGRVTDTQYF.

The chain recombines TRBV2 with TRBJ2-1; 9 bases line up with TRBD2. Germline CDR1 reads SNHLY; CDR2 reads FYNNEI. V shed 2 bases and J 4 bases; nucleotides not matched to a gene: 0. The CDR3 has 14 amino acids. CDR3 sequence: CASSESGRYNEQFF. The DNA of the CDR3 is TGTGCCAGCAGTGAAAGCGGGAGGTACAATGAGCAGTTCTTC.

The chain employs TRBV7-2 and TRBJ2-7; TRBD2 aligns across 8 bases. Germline V gives CDR1 SGHTA, CDR2 FQGNSA. The CDR3 is 17 amino acids. The trim removed 2 bases at V and 5 bases at J, leaving 14 bases unmatched. The CDR3 region is CASSLKIGGRPSHEQYF. The CDR3 coding sequence is TGTGCCAGCAGCTTAAAGATCGGCGGGAGGCCAAGCCACGAGCAGTACTTC.

This sequence joins TRBV20-1 and TRBJ2-1; 9 nucleotides agree with TRBD2. The germline gives CDR1 DFQATT, CDR2 SNEGSKA (reference sequence). The CDR3 has 16 amino acids. J was trimmed by 3 bases and V by 1 base; bases with no gene match: 7. The CDR3 nucleotides read TGCAGTGCTAGAGGGAAGACTAGCGGACTCTACAATGAGCAGTTCTTC. Protein product: CSARGKTSGLYNEQFF.